This TCR beta chain was observed in a study of beta chain features in type 1 diabetes. Study outcomes and limitations: Equally in patients and controls, PCR might preferentially amplify shorter templates. Among patients with Type 1 diabetes, TCRB CDR3s were moderately but significantly shorter in every one of the four CD4+ subsets.

Sequencing targeted expressed TCRB transcripts, as all isolated RNA had been reverse transcribed. Produced via immunoSEQ multiplex PCR; TCRdb's table is partial and in-frame only. The data show about 340,000 clones, 9.3% seen once. Of note for this clone: Its antigen is not identified.

Purity (above 95%) was reached by all sorted populations. Germline V gene lookup returns CDR1 SNHLY and CDR2 FYNNEI. This CDR3 comprises 15 residues. Losses at the gene ends were 7 bases for V and 7 bases for J; bases not matched to a gene: 9. What was sequenced was central memory CD4+ T cells from blood. The clonotype comes from a man aged 30 to 39 with type 1 diabetes. The chain couples TRBV2 to TRBJ1-4; 10 positions agree with TRBD1. The CDR3 coding sequence is TGTGCCAGCATCGCGACAGGGGGCTTCGGTGAAAAACTGTTTTTT. Encoded protein: CASIATGGFGEKLFF.